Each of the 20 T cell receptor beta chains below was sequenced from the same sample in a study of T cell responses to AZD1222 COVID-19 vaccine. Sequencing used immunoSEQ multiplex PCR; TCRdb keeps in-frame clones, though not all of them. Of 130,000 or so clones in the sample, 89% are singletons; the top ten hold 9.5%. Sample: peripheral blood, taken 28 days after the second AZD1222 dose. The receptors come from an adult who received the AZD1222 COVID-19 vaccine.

The CDR3 protein is CASSEGHPYQPQHF. In DNA form, the CDR3 reads TGTGCCAGCAGTGAAGGACACCCTTATCAGCCCCAGCATTTT. The chain joins TRBV2 to TRBJ1-5, with D uncertain. CDR1 is SNHLY and CDR2 is FYNNEI in the germline V gene. V was trimmed by 1 base and J by 5 bases, leaving 9 bases between them. The CDR3 has 14 residues.

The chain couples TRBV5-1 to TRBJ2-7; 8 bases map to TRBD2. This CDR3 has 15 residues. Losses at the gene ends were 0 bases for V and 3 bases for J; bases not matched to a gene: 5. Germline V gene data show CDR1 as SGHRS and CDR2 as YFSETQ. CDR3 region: CASSLGSGRYYEQYF. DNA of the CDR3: TGCGCCAGCAGCTTGGGCAGCGGGAGATACTACGAGCAGTACTTC.

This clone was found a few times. CDR3 sequence (DNA): TGTGCCAGCAGCAGGACAGAAGAACTGGAGACCCAGTACTTC. Its translation: CASSRTEELETQYF. This chain links TRBV2 with TRBJ2-5; possibly TRBD1 for D (6 bases). CDR1 SNHLY and CDR2 FYNNEI come from the germline V gene. Trimming shortened V by 6 bases and J by 5 bases, and 16 bases separated the two germline ends. This CDR3 is built from 14 residues.

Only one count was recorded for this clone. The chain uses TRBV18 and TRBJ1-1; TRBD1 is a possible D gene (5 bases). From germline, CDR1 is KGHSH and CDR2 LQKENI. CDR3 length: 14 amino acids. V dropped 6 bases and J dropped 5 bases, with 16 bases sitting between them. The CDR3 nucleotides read TGTGCCAGCTCCCCTCTGGGGGGATTGACTGAAGCTTTCTTT. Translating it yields CASSPLGGLTEAFF.

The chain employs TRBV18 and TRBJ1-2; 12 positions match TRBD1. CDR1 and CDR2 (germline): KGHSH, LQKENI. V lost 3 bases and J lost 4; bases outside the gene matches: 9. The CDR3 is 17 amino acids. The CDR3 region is CASSPGQGAAGGYGYTF. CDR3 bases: TGTGCCAGCTCACCGGGACAGGGGGCGGCTGGCGGCTATGGCTACACCTTC.

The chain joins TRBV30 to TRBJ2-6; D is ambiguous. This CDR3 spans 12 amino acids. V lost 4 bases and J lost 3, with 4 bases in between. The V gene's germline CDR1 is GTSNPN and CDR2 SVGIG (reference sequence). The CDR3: CAWTRGANVLTF. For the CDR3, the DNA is TGTGCCTGGACACGTGGGGCCAACGTCCTGACTTTC.

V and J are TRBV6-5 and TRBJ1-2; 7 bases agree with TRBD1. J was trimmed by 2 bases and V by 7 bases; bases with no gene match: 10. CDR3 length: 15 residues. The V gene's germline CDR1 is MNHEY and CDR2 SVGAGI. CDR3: CASTVDRAPNYGYTF. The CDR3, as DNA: TGTGCCAGCACTGTAGACAGGGCCCCGAACTATGGCTACACCTTC.

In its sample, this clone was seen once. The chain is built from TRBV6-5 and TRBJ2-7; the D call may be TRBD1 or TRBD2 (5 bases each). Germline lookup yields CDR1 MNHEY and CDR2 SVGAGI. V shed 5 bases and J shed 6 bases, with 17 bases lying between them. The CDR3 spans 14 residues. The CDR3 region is CASSRHPGRGEQYF. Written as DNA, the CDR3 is TGTGCCAGCAGTCGCCACCCGGGACGAGGCGAGCAGTACTTC.

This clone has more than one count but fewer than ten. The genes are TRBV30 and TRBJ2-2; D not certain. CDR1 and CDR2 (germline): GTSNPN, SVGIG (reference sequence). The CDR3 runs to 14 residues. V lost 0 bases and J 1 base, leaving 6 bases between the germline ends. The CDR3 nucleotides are TGTGCCTGGAGTGTCGTCAGGAACACCGGGGAGCTGTTTTTT. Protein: CAWSVVRNTGELFF.

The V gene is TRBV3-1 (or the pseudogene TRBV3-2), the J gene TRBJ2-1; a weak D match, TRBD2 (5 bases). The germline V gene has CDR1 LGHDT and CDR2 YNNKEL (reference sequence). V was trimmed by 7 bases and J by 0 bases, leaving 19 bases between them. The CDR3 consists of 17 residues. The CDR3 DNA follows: TGTGCCAGCACCCGGGGTGGTGGCGGAGGCTCCTACAATGAGCAGTTCTTC. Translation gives CASTRGGGGGSYNEQFF.

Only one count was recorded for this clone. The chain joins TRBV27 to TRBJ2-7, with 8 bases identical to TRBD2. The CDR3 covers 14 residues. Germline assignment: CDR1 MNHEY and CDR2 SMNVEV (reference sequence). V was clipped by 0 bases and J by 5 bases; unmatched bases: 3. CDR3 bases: TGTGCCAGCAGTTTATCTAGCGGGATCGACGAGCAGTACTTC. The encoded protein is CASSLSSGIDEQYF.

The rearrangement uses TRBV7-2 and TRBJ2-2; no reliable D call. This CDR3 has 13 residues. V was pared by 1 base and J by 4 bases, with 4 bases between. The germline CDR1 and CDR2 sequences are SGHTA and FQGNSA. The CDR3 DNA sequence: TGTGCCAGCAGCTTAGGATCCACCGGGGAGCTGTTTTTT. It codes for CASSLGSTGELFF.

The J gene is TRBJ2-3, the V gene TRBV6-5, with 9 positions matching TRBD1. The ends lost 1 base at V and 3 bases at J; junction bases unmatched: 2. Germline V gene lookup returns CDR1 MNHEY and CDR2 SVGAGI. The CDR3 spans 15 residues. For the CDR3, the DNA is TGTGCCAGCAGTTACTGGGGACAGGGAACAGATACGCAGTATTTT. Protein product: CASSYWGQGTDTQYF.

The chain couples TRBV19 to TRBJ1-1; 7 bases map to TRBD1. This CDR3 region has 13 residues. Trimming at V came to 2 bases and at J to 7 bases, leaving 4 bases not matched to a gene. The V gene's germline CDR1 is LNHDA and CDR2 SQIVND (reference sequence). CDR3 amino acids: CASSIPRQGEAFF. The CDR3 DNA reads TGTGCCAGTAGTATACCTCGACAGGGTGAAGCTTTCTTT.

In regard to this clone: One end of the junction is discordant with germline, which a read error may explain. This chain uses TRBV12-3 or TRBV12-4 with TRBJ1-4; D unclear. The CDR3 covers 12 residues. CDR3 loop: CASSVRSEKLFF. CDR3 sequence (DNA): TGTGCGAGCAGTGTGAGGAGTGAAAAACTGTTTTTT.

The CDR3, as DNA: TGTGCCAGCAGCTTAGACGGGCCCAGTCGGAATTCACCCCTCCACTTT. This codes for CASSLDGPSRNSPLHF. This sequence joins TRBV11-2 and TRBJ1-6; D is uncertain. Per germline, CDR1 SGHAT and CDR2 FQNNGV. This CDR3 has 16 amino acids. V lost 0 bases to trimming and J lost 7 bases, with 13 bases between them. Drawing the rest from reference TRBV11-2 and TRBJ1-6, the complete variable domain is EAGVAQSPRYKIIEKRQSVAFWCNPISGHATLYWYQQILGQGPKLLIQFQNNGVVDDSQLPKDRFSAERLKGVDSTLKIQPAKLEDSAVYLCASSLDGPSRNSPLHFGNGTRLTVT.

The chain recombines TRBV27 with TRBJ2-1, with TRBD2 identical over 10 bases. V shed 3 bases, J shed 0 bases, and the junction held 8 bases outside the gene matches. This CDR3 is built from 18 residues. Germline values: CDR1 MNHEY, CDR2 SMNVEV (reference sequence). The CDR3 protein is CASSFRLAGSRSYNEQFF. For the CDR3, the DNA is TGTGCCAGCAGTTTTCGACTAGCGGGTTCCCGCTCCTACAATGAGCAGTTCTTC.

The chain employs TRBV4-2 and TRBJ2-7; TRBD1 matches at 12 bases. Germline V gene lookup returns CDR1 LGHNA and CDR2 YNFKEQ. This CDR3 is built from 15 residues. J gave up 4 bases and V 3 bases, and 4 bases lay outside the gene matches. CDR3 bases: TGTGCCAGCAGCCAGGGACAGGGGGCGCAATACGAGCAGTACTTC. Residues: CASSQGQGAQYEQYF.

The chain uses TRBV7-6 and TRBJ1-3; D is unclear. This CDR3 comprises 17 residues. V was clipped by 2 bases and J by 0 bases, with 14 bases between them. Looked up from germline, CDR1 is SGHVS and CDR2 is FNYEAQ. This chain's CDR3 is CASSLTRRQSSGNTIYF. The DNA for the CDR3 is TGTGCCAGCAGCTTAACTCGCCGGCAATCCTCTGGAAACACCATATATTTT.

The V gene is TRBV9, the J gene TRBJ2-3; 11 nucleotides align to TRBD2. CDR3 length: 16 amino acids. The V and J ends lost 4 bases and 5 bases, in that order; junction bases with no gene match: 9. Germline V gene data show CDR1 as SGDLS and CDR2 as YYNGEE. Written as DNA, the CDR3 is TGTGCCAGCAGCCCCCGACTAGCGGGGACCCGAGATACGCAGTATTTT. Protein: CASSPRLAGTRDTQYF.